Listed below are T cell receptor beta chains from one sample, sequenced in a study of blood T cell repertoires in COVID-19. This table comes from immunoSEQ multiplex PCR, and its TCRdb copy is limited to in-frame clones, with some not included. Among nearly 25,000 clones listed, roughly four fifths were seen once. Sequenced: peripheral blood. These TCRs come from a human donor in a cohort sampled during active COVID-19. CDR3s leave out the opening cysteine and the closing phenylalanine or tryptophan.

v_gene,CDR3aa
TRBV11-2,ASSLGQGTSTDTQY
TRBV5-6,ASSLGQGVHGYT
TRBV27,ASSPTVMLNYGYT
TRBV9,ASSARLAGGSYNEQF
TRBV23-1,ASSPSGTSGTDTQY
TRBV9,ASSVEISGNTYEQY
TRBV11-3,ASSLGPEGRDEQF
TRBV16,ASSQSRGPVYGYT
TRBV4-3,ASSQGQNTEAF
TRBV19,ASSSLAGVAGTDTQY
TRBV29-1,SAKGQANTGELF
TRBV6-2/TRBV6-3,ASSPDISSGSPLH
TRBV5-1,ASSGGSSTDTQY
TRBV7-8,ASSLNDRALAKNIQY
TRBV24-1,ATSETGTYEQY
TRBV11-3,ASSLDSPPLH
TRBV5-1,ASSLVVGGNTEAF
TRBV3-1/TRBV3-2,ASSPWTSGNNEQF
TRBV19,ASMTGALQGGLAGRSTGELF
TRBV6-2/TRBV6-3,ASSFPGSWTQY
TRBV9,ASSVVPGGANTEAF
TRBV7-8,ASSVAAALRDYT
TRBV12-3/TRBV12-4,ASSYTGDQPQH
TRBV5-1,ASSWDSDGARSEQF
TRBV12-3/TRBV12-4,ASTLRVNTEAF
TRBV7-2,ASSSGGLRSNQPQH
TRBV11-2,ASSSLRSQGDNNYGYT
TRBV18,ASSQAEAEETQY
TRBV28,ASSSPTGWNTEAF
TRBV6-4,ASSPAGDYNEQF
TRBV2,ASSVYIPTGELF
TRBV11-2,ASSRPGQGLYSPLH
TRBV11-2,ASSLVYRAEGGYT
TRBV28,ASSTGGVGSYEQY
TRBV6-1,ATRTTKETQY
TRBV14,ASSRLGLSRYEQY
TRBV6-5,ASSRSSYNSPLH
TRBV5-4,ASRLAGGRETQY
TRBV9,ASSPAGYEQY
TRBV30,AWGREANTIY
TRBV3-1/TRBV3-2,ASSLRGSGGFIGELF
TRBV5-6,ASIGGLETGELF
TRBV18,ASSPSSGGLSEQY
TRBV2,ASSIGTGSEQY
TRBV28,ASSPGGNSGETQY
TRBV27,ASSRDLGGANVLT
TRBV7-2,ASSKTGNKETQY
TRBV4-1,ASSPRTLQGIESAKNIQY
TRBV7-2,ASSFRYGYT
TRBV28,ATQGKPYEQY
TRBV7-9,ASSPSFRRASYEQY
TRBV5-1,ASSRDVGQGSPLH
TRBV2,ASTETGNQPQH
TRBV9,ASSHGTGGNSPLH
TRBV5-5,ASSPGTGGSGNQPQH